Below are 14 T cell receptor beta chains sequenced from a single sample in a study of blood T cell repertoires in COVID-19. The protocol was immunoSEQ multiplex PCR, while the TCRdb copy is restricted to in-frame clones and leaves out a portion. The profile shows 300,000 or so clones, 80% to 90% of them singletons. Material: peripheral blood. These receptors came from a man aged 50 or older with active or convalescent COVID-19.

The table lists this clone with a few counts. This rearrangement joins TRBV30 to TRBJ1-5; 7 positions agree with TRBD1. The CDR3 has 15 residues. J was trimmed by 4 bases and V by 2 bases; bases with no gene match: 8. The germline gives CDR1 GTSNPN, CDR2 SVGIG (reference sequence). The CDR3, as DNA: TGTGCCTGGAGTCCTTCGTACAGGGGTAATCAGCCCCAGCATTTT. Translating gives CAWSPSYRGNQPQHF.

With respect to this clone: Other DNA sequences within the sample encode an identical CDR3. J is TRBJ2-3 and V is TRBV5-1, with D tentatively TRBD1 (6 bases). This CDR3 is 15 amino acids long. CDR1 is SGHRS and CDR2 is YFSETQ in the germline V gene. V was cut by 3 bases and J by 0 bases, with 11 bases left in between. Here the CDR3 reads CASSYRQASTDTQYF. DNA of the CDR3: TGCGCCAGCAGCTACCGACAGGCTAGCACAGATACGCAGTATTTT.

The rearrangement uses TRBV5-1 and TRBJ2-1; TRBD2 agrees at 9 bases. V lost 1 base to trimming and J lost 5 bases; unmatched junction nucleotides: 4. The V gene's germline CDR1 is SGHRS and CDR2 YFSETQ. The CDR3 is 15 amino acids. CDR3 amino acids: CASSLWRGGDNEQFF. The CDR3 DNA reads TGCGCCAGCAGCTTGTGGCGGGGGGGGGACAATGAGCAGTTCTTC. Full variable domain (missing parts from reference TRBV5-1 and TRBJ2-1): KAGVTQTPRYLIKTRGQQVTLSCSPISGHRSVSWYQQTPGQGLQFLFEYFSETQRNKGNFPGRFSGRQFSNSRSEMNVSTLELGDSALYLCASSLWRGGDNEQFFGPGTRLTVL.

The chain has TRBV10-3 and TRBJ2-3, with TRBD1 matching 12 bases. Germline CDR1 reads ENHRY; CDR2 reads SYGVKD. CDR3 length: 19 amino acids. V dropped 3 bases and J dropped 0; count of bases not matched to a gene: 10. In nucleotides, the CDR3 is TGTGCCATCAGTGACCCCGGGACAGGGGGCTTCGGGAGCACAGATACGCAGTATTTT. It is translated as CAISDPGTGGFGSTDTQYF.

This CDR3 is CASSSRDQPQHF. The CDR3 nucleotides read TGCGCCAGCAGTTCCAGGGATCAGCCCCAGCATTTT. The rearrangement links TRBV10-2 to TRBJ1-5, with a weak D call TRBD1 (5 bases). The V and J ends lost 5 bases and 5 bases respectively, with 7 bases between them. The germline gives CDR1 WSHSY, CDR2 SAAADI. The CDR3 is 12 residues long.

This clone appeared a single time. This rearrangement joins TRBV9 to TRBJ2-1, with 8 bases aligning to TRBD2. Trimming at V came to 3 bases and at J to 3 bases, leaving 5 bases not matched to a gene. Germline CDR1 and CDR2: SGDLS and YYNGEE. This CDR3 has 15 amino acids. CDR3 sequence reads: CASSAGTRDYNEQFF. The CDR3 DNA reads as TGTGCCAGCAGCGCCGGGACTAGAGACTACAATGAGCAGTTCTTC.

The CDR3 sequence: CASSVAPTGSGNTIYF. The CDR3 bases are TGTGCCAGCAGCGTAGCCCCGACAGGCTCTGGAAACACCATATATTTT. The chain links TRBV9 to TRBJ1-3; D is perhaps TRBD1 (6 bases). V lost 0 bases to trimming and J lost 0 bases, with 10 bases between them. Per the germline V gene, CDR1 is SGDLS and CDR2 is YYNGEE. This CDR3 has 16 amino acids.

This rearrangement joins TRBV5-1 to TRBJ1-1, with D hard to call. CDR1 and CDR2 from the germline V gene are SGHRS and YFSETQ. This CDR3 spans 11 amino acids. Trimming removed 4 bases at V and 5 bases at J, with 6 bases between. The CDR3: CASSSDTEAFF. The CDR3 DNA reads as TGCGCCAGCAGCAGCGATACTGAAGCTTTCTTT. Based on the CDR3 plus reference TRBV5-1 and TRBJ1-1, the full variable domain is KAGVTQTPRYLIKTRGQQVTLSCSPISGHRSVSWYQQTPGQGLQFLFEYFSETQRNKGNFPGRFSGRQFSNSRSEMNVSTLELGDSALYLCASSSDTEAFFGQGTRLTVV.

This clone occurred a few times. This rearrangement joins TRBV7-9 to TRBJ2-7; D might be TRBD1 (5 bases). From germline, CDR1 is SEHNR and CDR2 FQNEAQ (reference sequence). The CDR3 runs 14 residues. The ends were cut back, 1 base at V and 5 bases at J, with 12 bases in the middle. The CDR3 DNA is TGTGCCAGCAGCTTAGTGGGGCTTGGCGACGAGCAGTACTTC. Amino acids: CASSLVGLGDEQYF.

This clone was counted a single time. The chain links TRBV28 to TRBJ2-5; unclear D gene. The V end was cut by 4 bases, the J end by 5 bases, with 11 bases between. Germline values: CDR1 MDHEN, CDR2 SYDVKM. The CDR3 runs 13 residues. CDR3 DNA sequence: TGTGCCAGCAGTTCTCAGATGGCCGAGACCCAGTACTTC. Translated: CASSSQMAETQYF.

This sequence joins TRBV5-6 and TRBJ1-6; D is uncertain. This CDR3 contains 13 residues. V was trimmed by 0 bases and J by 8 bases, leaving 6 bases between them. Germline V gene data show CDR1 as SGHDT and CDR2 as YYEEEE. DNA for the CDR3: TGTGCCAGCAGCTTGGAGCGTGATTCACCCCTCCACTTT. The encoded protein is CASSLERDSPLHF.

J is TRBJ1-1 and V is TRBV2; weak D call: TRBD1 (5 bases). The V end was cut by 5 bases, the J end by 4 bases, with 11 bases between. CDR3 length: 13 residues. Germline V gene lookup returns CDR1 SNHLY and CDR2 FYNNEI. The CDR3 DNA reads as TGTGCCAGCAGTCAGGGTTTGGCCACTGAAGCTTTCTTT. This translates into CASSQGLATEAFF.

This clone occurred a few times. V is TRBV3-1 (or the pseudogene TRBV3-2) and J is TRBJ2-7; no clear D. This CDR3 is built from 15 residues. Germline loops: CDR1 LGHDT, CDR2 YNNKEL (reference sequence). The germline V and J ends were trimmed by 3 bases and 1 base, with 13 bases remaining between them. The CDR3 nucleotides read TGTGCCAGCAGCCACGCATCGAGCTTATCCTACGAGCAGTACTTC. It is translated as CASSHASSLSYEQYF.

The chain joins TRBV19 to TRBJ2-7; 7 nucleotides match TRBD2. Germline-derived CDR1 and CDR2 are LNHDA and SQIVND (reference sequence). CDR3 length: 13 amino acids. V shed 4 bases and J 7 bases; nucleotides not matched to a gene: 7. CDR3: CASSNSGAGEQYF. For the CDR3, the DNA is TGTGCCAGTAGTAACAGCGGGGCGGGGGAGCAGTACTTC.